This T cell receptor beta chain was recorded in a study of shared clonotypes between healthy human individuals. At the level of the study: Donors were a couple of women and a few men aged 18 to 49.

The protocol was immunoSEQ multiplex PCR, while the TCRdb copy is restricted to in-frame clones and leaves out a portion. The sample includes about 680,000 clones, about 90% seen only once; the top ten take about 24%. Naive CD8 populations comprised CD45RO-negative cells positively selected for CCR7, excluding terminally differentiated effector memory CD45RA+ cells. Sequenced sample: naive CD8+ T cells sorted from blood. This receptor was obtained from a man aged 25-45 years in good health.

In DNA form, the CDR3 reads TGTGCCAGTAGTATAGATGGAGGCGGCAGGGCCTACAATGAGCAGTTCTTC. Its translation: CASSIDGGGRAYNEQFF. The J gene is TRBJ2-1, the V gene TRBV19; TRBD1 or TRBD2 may be the D gene (5 bases each). The CDR3 is 17 residues long. V was shortened by 0 bases and J by 2 bases, with 14 bases between the two germline ends. Germline CDR1 is LNHDA and CDR2 is SQIVND (reference sequence). Full variable domain (remainder filled in from reference TRBV19 and TRBJ2-1): DGGITQSPKYLFRKEGQNVTLSCEQNLNHDAMYWYRQDPGQGLRLIYYSQIVNDFQKGDIAEGYSVSREKKESFPLTVTSAQKNPTAFYLCASSIDGGGRAYNEQFFGPGTRLTVL.